The T cell receptor (beta chain) described here comes from a study of cytomegalovirus exposure and HLA in healthy donors. Overall study: Genotyping of nearly 400 donors showed that approximately 83% belonged to the Caucasian-associated ancestry cluster. Whole-study results and caveats: When analyzed later, a missense DCLRE1C variant was found to be linked to TCR beta V- and J-gene trimming. Association with HLA alleles at 0.05 false discovery rate was found for 16,951 TCR beta sequences in a later analysis.

Both 60 Vbeta primers and 13 Jbeta primers went into the PCR. Profiled with immunoSEQ multiplex PCR; TCRdb holds only in-frame clones, not every one. The sample yields roughly 140,000 clones, about 75% seen once. J lost 2 bases, V lost 0 bases, and 2 bases had no gene match. This CDR3 has 15 amino acids. The V gene's germline CDR1 is KGHSH and CDR2 LQKENI. This clone was seen a few times. Its specificity is not known. The origin of this receptor is a man aged 18 to 30 in good health and CMV-seronegative. Sequencing input: PBMCs. The chain employs TRBV18 and TRBJ2-7; 9 bases are a match to TRBD2. In DNA, the CDR3 is TGTGCCAGCTCACCACCCGGGACTAGCCCCTACGAGCAGTACTTC. This gives the protein CASSPPGTSPYEQYF.